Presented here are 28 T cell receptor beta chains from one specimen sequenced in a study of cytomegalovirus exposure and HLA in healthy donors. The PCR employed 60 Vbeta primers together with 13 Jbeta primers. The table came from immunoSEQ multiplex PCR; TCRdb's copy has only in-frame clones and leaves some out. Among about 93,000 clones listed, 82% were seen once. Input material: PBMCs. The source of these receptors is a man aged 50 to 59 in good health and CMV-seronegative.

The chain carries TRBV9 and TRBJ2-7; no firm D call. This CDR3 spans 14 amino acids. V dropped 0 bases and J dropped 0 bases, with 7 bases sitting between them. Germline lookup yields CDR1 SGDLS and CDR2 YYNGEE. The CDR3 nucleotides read TGTGCCAGCAGCGTAGGCCCGGGCTCCTACGAGCAGTACTTC. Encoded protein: CASSVGPGSYEQYF.

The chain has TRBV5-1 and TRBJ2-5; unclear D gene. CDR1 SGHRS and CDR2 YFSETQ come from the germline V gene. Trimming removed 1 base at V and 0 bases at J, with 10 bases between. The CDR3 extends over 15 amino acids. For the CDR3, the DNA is TGCGCCAGCAGCTTGATTGGGCTGGACCAAGAGACCCAGTACTTC. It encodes CASSLIGLDQETQYF.

The CDR3 region is CASSQDRTQTETQYF. The CDR3 DNA sequence: TGTGCCAGCAGCCAAGATAGGACTCAAACAGAGACCCAGTACTTC. The V gene is TRBV4-2, the J gene TRBJ2-5, with D possibly being TRBD2 (5 bases). V dropped 0 bases and J dropped 4 bases, with 12 bases sitting between them. The CDR3 loop spans 15 amino acids. The V gene's germline CDR1 is LGHNA and CDR2 YNFKEQ.

This CDR3 is CASSSGLAGSTDTQYF. As DNA, the CDR3 is TGCGCCAGCAGCTCGGGACTAGCGGGCAGCACAGATACGCAGTATTTT. The V and J genes are TRBV5-1 and TRBJ2-3; 12 positions agree with TRBD2. Per the germline V gene, CDR1 is SGHRS and CDR2 is YFSETQ. The CDR3 runs to 16 residues. V lost 3 bases and J lost 0; bases outside the gene matches: 2.

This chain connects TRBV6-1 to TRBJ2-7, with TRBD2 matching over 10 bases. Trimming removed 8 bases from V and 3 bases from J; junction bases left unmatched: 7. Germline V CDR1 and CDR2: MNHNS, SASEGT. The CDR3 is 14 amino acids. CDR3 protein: CASGFLAGVYEQYF. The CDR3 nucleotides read TGTGCCAGCGGCTTCCTAGCGGGAGTCTACGAGCAGTACTTC.

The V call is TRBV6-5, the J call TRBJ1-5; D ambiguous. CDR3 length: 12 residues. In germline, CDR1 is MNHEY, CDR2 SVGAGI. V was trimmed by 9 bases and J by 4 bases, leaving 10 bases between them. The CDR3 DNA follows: TGTGCCAGTCGAACGGGGAATCAGCCCCAGCATTTT. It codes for CASRTGNQPQHF.

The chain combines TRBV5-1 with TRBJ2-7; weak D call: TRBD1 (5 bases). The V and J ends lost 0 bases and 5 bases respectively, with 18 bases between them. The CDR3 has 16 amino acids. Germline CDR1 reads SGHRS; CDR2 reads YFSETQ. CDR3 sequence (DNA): TGCGCCAGCAGCTTGGGGCCCCCGGCAGGACACGACGAGCAGTACTTC. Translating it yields CASSLGPPAGHDEQYF.

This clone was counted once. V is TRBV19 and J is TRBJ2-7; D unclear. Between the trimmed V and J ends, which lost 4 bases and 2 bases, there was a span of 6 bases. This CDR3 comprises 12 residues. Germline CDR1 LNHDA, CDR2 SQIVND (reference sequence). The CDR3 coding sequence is TGTGCCAGTAGTAGCCGAGCCTACGAGCAGTACTTC. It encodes CASSSRAYEQYF.

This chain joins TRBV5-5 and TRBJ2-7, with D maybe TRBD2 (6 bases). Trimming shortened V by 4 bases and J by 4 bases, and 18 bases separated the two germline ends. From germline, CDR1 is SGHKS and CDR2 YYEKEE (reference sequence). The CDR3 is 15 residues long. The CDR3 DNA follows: TGTGCCAGCAGCGTGGGAGGATCTGCTATGTACGAGCAGTACTTC. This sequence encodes CASSVGGSAMYEQYF.

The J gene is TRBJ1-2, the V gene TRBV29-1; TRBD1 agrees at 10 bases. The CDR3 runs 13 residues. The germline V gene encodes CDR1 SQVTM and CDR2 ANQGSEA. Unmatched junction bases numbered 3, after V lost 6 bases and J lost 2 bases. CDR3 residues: CSVEGQGNYGYTF. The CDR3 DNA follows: TGCAGCGTCGAGGGACAGGGGAACTATGGCTACACCTTC. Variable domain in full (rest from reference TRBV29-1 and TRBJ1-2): SAVISQKPSRDICQRGTSLTIQCQVDSQVTMMFWYRQQPGQSLTLIATANQGSEATYESGFVIDKFPISRPNLTFSTLTVSNMSPEDSSIYLCSVEGQGNYGYTFGSGTRLTVV.

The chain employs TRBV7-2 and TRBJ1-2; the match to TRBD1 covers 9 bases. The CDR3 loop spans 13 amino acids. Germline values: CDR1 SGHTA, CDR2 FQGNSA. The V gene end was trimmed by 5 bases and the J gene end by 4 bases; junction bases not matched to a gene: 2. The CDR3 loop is CASSPDRGYGYTF. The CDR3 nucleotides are TGTGCCAGCAGCCCGGACAGGGGCTATGGCTACACCTTC.

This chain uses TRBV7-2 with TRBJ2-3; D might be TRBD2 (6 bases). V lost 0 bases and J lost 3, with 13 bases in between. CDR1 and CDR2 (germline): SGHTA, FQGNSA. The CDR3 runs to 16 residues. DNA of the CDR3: TGTGCCAGCAGCTTAGCGGGCGGGATTAGAACAGATACGCAGTATTTT. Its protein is CASSLAGGIRTDTQYF. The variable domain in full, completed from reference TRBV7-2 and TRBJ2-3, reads GAGVSQSPSNKVTEKGKDVELRCDPISGHTALYWYRQSLGQGLEFLIYFQGNSAPDKSGLPSDRFSAERTGGSVSTLTIQRTQQEDSAVYLCASSLAGGIRTDTQYFGPGTRLTVL.

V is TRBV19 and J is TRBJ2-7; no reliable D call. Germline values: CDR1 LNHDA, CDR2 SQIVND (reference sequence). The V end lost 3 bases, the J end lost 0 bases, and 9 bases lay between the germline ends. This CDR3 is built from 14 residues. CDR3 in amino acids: CASSISENSYEQYF. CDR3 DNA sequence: TGTGCCAGTAGTATTTCAGAAAACTCCTACGAGCAGTACTTC.

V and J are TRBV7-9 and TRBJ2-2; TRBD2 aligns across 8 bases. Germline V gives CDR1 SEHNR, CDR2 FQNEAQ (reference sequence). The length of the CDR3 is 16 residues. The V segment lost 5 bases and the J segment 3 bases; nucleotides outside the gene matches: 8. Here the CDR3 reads CASSRAGGSYTGELFF. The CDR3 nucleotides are TGTGCCAGCAGCCGCGCGGGGGGTAGTTACACCGGGGAGCTGTTTTTT. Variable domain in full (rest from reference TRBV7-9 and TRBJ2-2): DTGVSQNPRHKITKRGQNVTFRCDPISEHNRLYWYRQTLGQGPEFLTYFQNEAQLEKSRLLSDRFSAERPKGSFSTLEIQRTEQGDSAMYLCASSRAGGSYTGELFFGEGSRLTVL.

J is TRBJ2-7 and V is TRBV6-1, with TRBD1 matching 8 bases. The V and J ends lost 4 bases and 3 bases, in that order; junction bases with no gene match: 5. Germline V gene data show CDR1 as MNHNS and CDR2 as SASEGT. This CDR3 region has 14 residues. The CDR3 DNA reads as TGTGCCAGCAGTGTCCGGGACAGGTTCTACGAGCAGTACTTC. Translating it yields CASSVRDRFYEQYF.

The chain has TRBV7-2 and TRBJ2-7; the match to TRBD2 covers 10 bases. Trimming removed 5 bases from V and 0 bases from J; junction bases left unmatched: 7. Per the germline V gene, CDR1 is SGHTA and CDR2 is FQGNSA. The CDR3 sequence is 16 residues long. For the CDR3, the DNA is TGTGCCAGCAGCCCTGATAGCGGGAGGAGCTCCTACGAGCAGTACTTC. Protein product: CASSPDSGRSSYEQYF.

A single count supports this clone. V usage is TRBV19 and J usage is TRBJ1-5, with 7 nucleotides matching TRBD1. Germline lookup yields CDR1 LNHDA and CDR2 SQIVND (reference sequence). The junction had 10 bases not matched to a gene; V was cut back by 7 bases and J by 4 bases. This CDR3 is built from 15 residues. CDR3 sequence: CASNTGTELNQPQHF. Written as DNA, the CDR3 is TGTGCCAGTAATACCGGGACAGAGTTGAATCAGCCCCAGCATTTT.

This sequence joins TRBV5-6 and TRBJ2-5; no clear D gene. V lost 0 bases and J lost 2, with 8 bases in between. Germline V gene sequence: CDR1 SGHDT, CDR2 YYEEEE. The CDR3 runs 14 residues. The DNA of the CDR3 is TGTGCCAGCAGCTTGGATGGGCAACAAGAGACCCAGTACTTC. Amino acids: CASSLDGQQETQYF.

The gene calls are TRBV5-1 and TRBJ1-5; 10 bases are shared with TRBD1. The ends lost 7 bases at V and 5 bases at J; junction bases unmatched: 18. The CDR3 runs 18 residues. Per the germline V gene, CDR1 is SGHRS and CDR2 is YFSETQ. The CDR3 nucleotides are TGCGCCAGCCCTTGGGGGGACAGGGGCCGAGGTCGGGATCAGCCCCAGCATTTT. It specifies CASPWGDRGRGRDQPQHF.

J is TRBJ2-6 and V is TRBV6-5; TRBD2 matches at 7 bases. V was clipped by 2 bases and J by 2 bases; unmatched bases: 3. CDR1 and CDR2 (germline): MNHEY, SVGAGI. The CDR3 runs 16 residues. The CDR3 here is CASSYAGTTGANVLTF. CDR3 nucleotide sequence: TGTGCCAGCAGTTACGCAGGGACTACTGGGGCCAACGTCCTGACTTTC.

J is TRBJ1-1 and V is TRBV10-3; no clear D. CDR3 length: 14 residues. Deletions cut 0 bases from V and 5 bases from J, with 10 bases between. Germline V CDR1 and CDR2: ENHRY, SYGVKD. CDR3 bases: TGTGCCATCAGTGAGTCGGGCGCCGTAACTGAAGCTTTCTTT. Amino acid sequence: CAISESGAVTEAFF.

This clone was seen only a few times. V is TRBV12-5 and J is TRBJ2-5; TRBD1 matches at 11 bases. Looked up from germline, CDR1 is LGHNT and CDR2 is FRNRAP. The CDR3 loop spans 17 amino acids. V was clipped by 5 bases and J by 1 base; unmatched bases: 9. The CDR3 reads CASGPGVGTGGQETQYF. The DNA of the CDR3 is TGTGCTAGTGGTCCTGGCGTAGGGACAGGGGGCCAAGAGACCCAGTACTTC.

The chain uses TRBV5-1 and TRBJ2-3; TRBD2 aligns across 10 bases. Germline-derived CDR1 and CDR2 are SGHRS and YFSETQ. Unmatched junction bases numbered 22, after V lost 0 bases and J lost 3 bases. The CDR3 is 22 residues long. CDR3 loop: CASSLEGLAGESSPGLTDTQYF. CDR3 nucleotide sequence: TGCGCCAGCAGCTTGGAGGGTCTAGCGGGAGAATCCTCCCCCGGGCTAACAGATACGCAGTATTTT.

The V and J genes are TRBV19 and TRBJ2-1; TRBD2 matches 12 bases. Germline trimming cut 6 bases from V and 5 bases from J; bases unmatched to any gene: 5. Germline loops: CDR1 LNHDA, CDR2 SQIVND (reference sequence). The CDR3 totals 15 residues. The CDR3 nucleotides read TGTGCCAGTAGCATTCTAGCGGGAGGGAACAATGAGCAGTTCTTC. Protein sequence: CASSILAGGNNEQFF.

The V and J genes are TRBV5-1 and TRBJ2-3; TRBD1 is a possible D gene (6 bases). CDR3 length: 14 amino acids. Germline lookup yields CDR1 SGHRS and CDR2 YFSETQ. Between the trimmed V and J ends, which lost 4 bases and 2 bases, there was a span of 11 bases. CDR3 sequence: CASSLDSNTDTQYF. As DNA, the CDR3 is TGCGCCAGCAGCCTGGACAGTAACACAGATACGCAGTATTTT.

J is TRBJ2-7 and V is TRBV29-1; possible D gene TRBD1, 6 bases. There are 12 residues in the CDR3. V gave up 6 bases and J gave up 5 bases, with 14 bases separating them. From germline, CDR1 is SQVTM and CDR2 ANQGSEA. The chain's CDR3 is CSVAGTSNEQYF. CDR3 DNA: TGCAGCGTGGCCGGGACATCTAACGAGCAGTACTTC.

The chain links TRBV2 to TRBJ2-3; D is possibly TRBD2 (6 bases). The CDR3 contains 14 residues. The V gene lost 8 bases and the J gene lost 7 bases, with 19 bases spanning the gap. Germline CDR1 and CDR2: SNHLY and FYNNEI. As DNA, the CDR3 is TGTGCCAGCGGGGCGGGGTTCGGGTGGAATACGCAGTATTTT. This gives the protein CASGAGFGWNTQYF.

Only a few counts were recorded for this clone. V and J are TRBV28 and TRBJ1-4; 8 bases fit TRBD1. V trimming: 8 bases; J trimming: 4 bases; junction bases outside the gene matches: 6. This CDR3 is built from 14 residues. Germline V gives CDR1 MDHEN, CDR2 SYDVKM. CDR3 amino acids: CASQTGAHNEKLFF. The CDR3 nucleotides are TGTGCCAGCCAGACAGGGGCCCATAATGAAAAACTGTTTTTT.